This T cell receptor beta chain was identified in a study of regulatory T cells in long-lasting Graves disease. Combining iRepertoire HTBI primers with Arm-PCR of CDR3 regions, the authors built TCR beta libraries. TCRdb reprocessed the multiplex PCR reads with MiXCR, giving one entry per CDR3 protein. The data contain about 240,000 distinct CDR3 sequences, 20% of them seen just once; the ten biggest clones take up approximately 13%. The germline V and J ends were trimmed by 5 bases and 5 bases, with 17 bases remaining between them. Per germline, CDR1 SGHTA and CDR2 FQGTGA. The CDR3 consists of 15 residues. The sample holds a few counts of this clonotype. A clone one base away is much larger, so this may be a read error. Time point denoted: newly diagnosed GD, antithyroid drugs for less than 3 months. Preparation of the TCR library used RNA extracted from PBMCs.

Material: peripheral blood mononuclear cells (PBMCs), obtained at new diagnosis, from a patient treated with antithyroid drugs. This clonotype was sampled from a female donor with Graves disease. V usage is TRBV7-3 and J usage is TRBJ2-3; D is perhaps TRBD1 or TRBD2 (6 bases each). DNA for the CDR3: TGTGCCAGCAGCCATACTAGCAGGGGTTTAGATACGCAGTATTTT. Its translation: CASSHTSRGLDTQYF. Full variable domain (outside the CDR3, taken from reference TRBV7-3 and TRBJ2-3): GAGVSQTPSNKVTEKGKYVELRCDPISGHTALYWYRQSLGQGPEFLIYFQGTGAADDSGLPNDRFFAVRPEGSVSTLKIQRTERGDSAVYLCASSHTSRGLDTQYFGPGTRLTVL.